A single sample is the source of the 3 T cell receptor beta chains below, sequenced in a study of cytomegalovirus exposure and HLA in healthy donors. Vbeta (60) and Jbeta (13) primers were used in the PCR. This table comes from immunoSEQ multiplex PCR, and its TCRdb copy is limited to in-frame clones, with some not included. The table shows 120,000 to 150,000 clones, with 73% occurring only once. Source material: PBMCs. The receptors stem from a woman aged 18-29 years in good health and CMV-seronegative.

This chain uses TRBV15 with TRBJ2-7, with a possible D match to TRBD1 (6 bases). Germline CDR1 LNHNV, CDR2 YYDKDF (reference sequence). The CDR3 is 13 residues long. Trimming removed 5 bases from V and 4 bases from J, with 12 bases in between. The CDR3 DNA reads TGTGCCACCAGCTACGACAGGAGATACGAGCAGTACTTC. It is translated as CATSYDRRYEQYF.

This clone appeared a few times. The chain couples TRBV18 to TRBJ2-2; 10 positions match TRBD1. The CDR3 has 16 residues. The germline V gene has CDR1 KGHSH and CDR2 LQKENI. V trimming: 5 bases; J trimming: 4 bases; junction bases outside the gene matches: 7. This CDR3 is CASSKYGTGVTGELFF. The CDR3 nucleotides read TGTGCCAGCTCAAAGTACGGGACAGGGGTCACCGGGGAGCTGTTTTTT.

The chain carries TRBV18 and TRBJ1-5; D is perhaps TRBD1 (6 bases). Trimming removed 6 bases at V and 5 bases at J, with 11 bases between. Germline CDR1 reads KGHSH; CDR2 reads LQKENI. This CDR3 comprises 13 residues. In nucleotides, the CDR3 is TGTGCCAGCTCCCCAGGGGAGGATCAGCCCCAGCATTTT. Translating it yields CASSPGEDQPQHF.